The clone carrying this TCR beta chain was seen repeatedly, ten times or more. Its antigen is not identified. Time point in this sample: newly diagnosed GD, antithyroid drugs for less than 3 months. Scientists built the TCR library using RNA that was extracted from PBMCs. The CDR3 consists of 12 residues. Germline CDR1 and CDR2: SGHAT and FQNNGV. V was shortened by 1 base and J by 4 bases, with 4 bases between the two germline ends. The data derive from a study of regulatory T cells in long-lasting Graves disease. Overall study results and limits: Accuracy might have suffered from few samples.

Both iRepertoire HTBI primers and Arm-PCR of CDR3 regions were used to build the TCR beta libraries. In TCRdb, the multiplex PCR reads were re-called with MiXCR into one record per CDR3 protein. The sample comprises approximately 540,000 distinct CDR3 sequences, around 11% of which are singletons, and approximately 9% rests with the top ten. These data were also filed under a second study, of T cells in Graves' hyperthyroidism and ophthalmopathy. That study reports: Separation of ophthalmopathy from stable hyperthyroidism was achieved by a 13 V-J model.

Source: peripheral blood mononuclear cells (PBMCs), taken at new diagnosis, from a patient treated with antithyroid drugs. The receptor was isolated from a woman under 40 with Graves disease. The chain couples TRBV11-2 to TRBJ2-5; D not resolved. In nucleotides, the CDR3 is TGTGCCAGCAGCTTAGCCTTAGAGACCCAGTACTTC. Its protein is CASSLALETQYF. Combining the CDR3 with reference TRBV11-2 and TRBJ2-5 gives the whole variable domain EAGVAQSPRYKIIEKRQSVAFWCNPISGHATLYWYQQILGQGPKLLIQFQNNGVVDDSQLPKDRFSAERLKGVDSTLKIQPAKLEDSAVYLCASSLALETQYFGPGTRLLVL.